This TCR beta chain stems from a study of T-cell memory formation after mild COVID-19. The study's findings and limits: Whereas later expanders leaned CD4+, clones contracting day 15 to 85 showed a balanced CD4/CD8 makeup.

Germline V CDR1 and CDR2: SGHRS, YFSETQ. This CDR3 contains 13 residues. The V and J ends lost 6 bases and 5 bases respectively, with 14 bases between them. Remarks on this clonotype: Its antigen remains unidentified.

Constant-segment-primed 5'RACE gave TCR alpha and TCR beta cDNA libraries with sample barcodes and UMIs. TCRdb re-called the 5' RACE reads through MiXCR, storing one row per CDR3 protein. This repertoire shows more than 300,000 distinct CDR3 sequences, 13% to 15% found once; its top ten account for 21%. The chain has TRBV5-1 and TRBJ1-1; perhaps TRBD1 as D (5 bases). The sequenced sample was PBMCs or a T cell subset sorted from them (not recorded which). This clonotype originated in a young man who had mild COVID-19 (a few samples of this study predate the infection). Cell type and time point are not known. In DNA form, the CDR3 reads TGCGCCAGCAAGACAGCAGAGGGGACTGAAGCTTTCTTT. Amino acid sequence: CASKTAEGTEAFF. Filled out from reference TRBV5-1 and TRBJ1-1, the complete variable domain reads KAGVTQTPRYLIKTRGQQVTLSCSPISGHRSVSWYQQTPGQGLQFLFEYFSETQRNKGNFPGRFSGRQFSNSRSEMNVSTLELGDSALYLCASKTAEGTEAFFGQGTRLTVV.